The clone carrying this T cell receptor (beta chain) has just a few counts. Its antigen is not known. The data originate from a study of early T cells in non-severe SARS-CoV-2 infection. The V and J ends lost 6 bases and 2 bases respectively, with 10 bases between them. The germline CDR1 and CDR2 sequences are MNHEY and SVGEGT. The CDR3 loop spans 13 amino acids. General observations from the study: VDJdb matching skewed toward anti-spike CD8 responses, missing private and CD4 specificities.

Researchers attached unique molecular identifiers to individual cDNA molecules. TCRdb re-analysed the 5' RACE reads in MiXCR, keeping a single row per CDR3 protein. The data show 75,000 to 100,000 distinct CDR3 sequences, with 11% to 15% seen just once and approximately 11% held by the top ten. The V and J genes are TRBV6-2 or TRBV6-3 and TRBJ2-5; D is possibly TRBD1 (5 bases). Sequencing was carried out using whole blood. This receptor was obtained from an adult who was a healthcare worker with PCR-confirmed SARS-CoV-2 infection or an uninfected control (not recorded which). CDR3 nucleotides: TGTGCCAGCAGACCGACAGCGCAAGAGACCCAGTACTTC. Protein product: CASRPTAQETQYF.